Presented here are 31 T cell receptor beta chains from one specimen sequenced in a study of blood T cell repertoires in COVID-19. Generated by immunoSEQ multiplex PCR, the TCRdb table keeps only in-frame clones and is missing some. Counted here are about 54,000 clones, 75% to 85% occurring once; the ten biggest clones make up roughly 4.8%. The material sequenced was peripheral blood. The receptors were gathered from a woman aged 55-69 years with acute or convalescent COVID-19.

V gene TRBV24-1 combines with J gene TRBJ1-2, with 7 bases aligning to TRBD1. The CDR3 length is 14 residues. Germline V gene data show CDR1 as KGHDR and CDR2 as SFDVKD. V was pared by 6 bases and J by 4 bases, with 7 bases of the junction left unmatched. CDR3 loop: CATSSMGQSYGYTF. In DNA form, the CDR3 reads TGTGCCACCAGTTCAATGGGACAGAGCTATGGCTACACCTTC.

The rearrangement uses TRBV10-3 and TRBJ2-1, with 7 nucleotides matching TRBD1. Germline V gene data show CDR1 as ENHRY and CDR2 as SYGVKD. Trimming removed 8 bases from V and 4 bases from J; junction bases left unmatched: 8. The CDR3 is 14 amino acids. CDR3 sequence reads: CAIGPGQSYNEQFF. The CDR3, as DNA: TGTGCCATCGGGCCGGGACAGAGTTACAATGAGCAGTTCTTC.

The count of this clone is one. This chain connects TRBV12-3 or TRBV12-4 to TRBJ1-1; no clear D. The CDR3 length is 13 residues. The ends were cut back, 1 base at V and 8 bases at J, with 11 bases in the middle. CDR3 nucleotide sequence: TGTGCCAGCAGTTTAGGCGGACGGGGAGAAGCTTTCTTT. Encoded protein: CASSLGGRGEAFF.

This clone was detected only once. The CDR3 sequence is CASSQSPRTGSGANVLTF. CDR3 nucleotide sequence: TGTGCCAGCAGCCAAAGTCCCAGAACAGGGTCTGGGGCCAACGTCCTGACTTTC. The chain carries TRBV14 and TRBJ2-6; D may be TRBD1 (6 bases). Trimming took off 2 bases at V and 1 base at J, with 15 bases between the two ends. CDR1 and CDR2 (germline): SGHDN, FVKESK. The CDR3 has 18 amino acids.

This clone came up once. The CDR3 sequence is CASSQKGWDTEAFF. For the CDR3, the DNA is TGTGCCAGCAGCCAAAAGGGGTGGGACACTGAAGCTTTCTTT. This chain joins TRBV14 and TRBJ1-1, with D possibly matching TRBD1 (5 bases). The CDR3 is made up of 14 amino acids. The germline gives CDR1 SGHDN, CDR2 FVKESK. V lost 2 bases and J 3 bases, leaving 10 bases between the germline ends.

The chain has TRBV14 and TRBJ2-2; TRBD2 might be the D (5 bases). The ends were cut back, 0 bases at V and 3 bases at J, with 8 bases in the middle. The V gene's germline CDR1 is SGHDN and CDR2 FVKESK. The CDR3 runs 15 residues. The CDR3 DNA reads TGTGCCAGCAGCCAAGACGGACTTTACACCGGGGAGCTGTTTTTT. Translation gives CASSQDGLYTGELFF.

This chain joins TRBV19 and TRBJ1-4; a weak D match, TRBD1 (6 bases). The germline V gene encodes CDR1 LNHDA and CDR2 SQIVND (reference sequence). Trimming took off 3 bases at V and 1 base at J, with 12 bases between the two ends. The CDR3 covers 16 residues. The DNA for the CDR3 is TGTGCCAGTAGTATCCCGAACAGGGTAACTAATGAAAAACTGTTTTTT. Its protein product is CASSIPNRVTNEKLFF.

The chain employs TRBV5-1 and TRBJ2-2; a possible D gene is TRBD2 (5 bases). The CDR3 sequence is 14 residues long. Germline loops: CDR1 SGHRS, CDR2 YFSETQ. The V end lost 8 bases, the J end lost 3 bases, and 14 bases lay between the germline ends. This CDR3 reads CASTPGVYTGELFF. CDR3 nucleotide sequence: TGCGCCAGTACCCCCGGGGTCTACACCGGGGAGCTGTTTTTT.

The chain couples TRBV19 to TRBJ2-2; TRBD2 matches 8 bases. Germline V gene data show CDR1 as LNHDA and CDR2 as SQIVND (reference sequence). This CDR3 comprises 17 residues. V lost 1 base and J lost 3; bases outside the gene matches: 7. The CDR3 coding sequence is TGTGCCAGTAGTATAGCGGCAAGCGGGAGTTACACCGGGGAGCTGTTTTTT. Translated: CASSIAASGSYTGELFF.

V gene TRBV2 combines with J gene TRBJ2-7; 11 bases align to TRBD2. The germline V gene encodes CDR1 SNHLY and CDR2 FYNNEI. This CDR3 has 13 amino acids. The V segment lost 4 bases and the J segment 5 bases; nucleotides outside the gene matches: 1. Written as DNA, the CDR3 is TGTGCCAGCAGTGGACTAGCGGGACACGAGCAGTACTTC. Protein: CASSGLAGHEQYF. Drawing the rest from reference TRBV2 and TRBJ2-7, the complete variable domain is EPEVTQTPSHQVTQMGQEVILRCVPISNHLYFYWYRQILGQKVEFLVSFYNNEISEKSEIFDDQFSVERPDGSNFTLKIRSTKLEDSAMYFCASSGLAGHEQYFGPGTRLTVT.

This sequence joins TRBV2 and TRBJ2-5; perhaps TRBD1 as D (5 bases). V lost 4 bases and J 0 bases, leaving 9 bases between the germline ends. There are 14 residues in the CDR3. Germline CDR1 and CDR2: SNHLY and FYNNEI. The CDR3 loop is CASSVQTDQETQYF. The CDR3 bases are TGTGCCAGCAGTGTTCAGACAGACCAAGAGACCCAGTACTTC.

CDR3 amino acids: CASGQGPEAFF. The CDR3 DNA follows: TGTGCCAGCGGACAGGGACCCGAAGCTTTCTTT. This chain links TRBV5-6 with TRBJ1-1; 8 positions match TRBD1. CDR1 is SGHDT and CDR2 is YYEEEE in the germline V gene. After removal of 7 bases from V and 8 bases from J, the junction contained 4 bases not matched to a gene. The CDR3 runs 11 residues.

The chain combines TRBV29-1 with TRBJ1-1; D remains ambiguous. V lost 3 bases to trimming and J lost 2 bases, with 7 bases between them. The length of the CDR3 is 12 residues. From germline, CDR1 is SQVTM and CDR2 ANQGSEA. The CDR3 nucleotides are TGCAGCGTTGAGGTGCTAAACACTGAAGCTTTCTTT. Its protein is CSVEVLNTEAFF. Based on the CDR3 plus reference TRBV29-1 and TRBJ1-1, the full variable domain is SAVISQKPSRDICQRGTSLTIQCQVDSQVTMMFWYRQQPGQSLTLIATANQGSEATYESGFVIDKFPISRPNLTFSTLTVSNMSPEDSSIYLCSVEVLNTEAFFGQGTRLTVV.

The J gene is TRBJ2-7, the V gene TRBV5-1; TRBD1 matches 8 bases. The CDR3 consists of 12 residues. The germline gives CDR1 SGHRS, CDR2 YFSETQ. Trimming took 4 bases from V and 7 from J; bases not matched to a gene: 4. CDR3 amino acids: CASSPTGDEQYF. The DNA for the CDR3 is TGCGCCAGCAGCCCGACAGGGGATGAGCAGTACTTC.

The chain is built from TRBV27 and TRBJ2-1, with D tentatively TRBD2 (6 bases). This CDR3 spans 16 amino acids. Trimming removed 4 bases at V and 0 bases at J, with 13 bases between. In germline, CDR1 is MNHEY, CDR2 SMNVEV (reference sequence). The CDR3 region has the DNA TGTGCCAGCAGTTCAATCCCGGGAGTCTCCTACAATGAGCAGTTCTTC. Residues: CASSSIPGVSYNEQFF.

The rearrangement joins TRBV12-3 or TRBV12-4 to TRBJ1-1; tentatively, D is TRBD1 (6 bases). The CDR3 length is 13 residues. The V gene lost 1 base and the J gene lost 5 bases, with 8 bases spanning the gap. The CDR3 spells CASSLEGVTEAFF. CDR3 nucleotides: TGTGCCAGCAGTTTAGAGGGGGTAACTGAAGCTTTCTTT.

The chain couples TRBV24-1 to TRBJ2-7, with D perhaps TRBD2 (5 bases). Germline V gene sequence: CDR1 KGHDR, CDR2 SFDVKD. This CDR3 region has 15 residues. Trimming left V 3 bases short and J 6 bases short, with 17 bases between. CDR3 sequence: CATSDQKGVRGEQYF. The CDR3 bases are TGTGCCACCAGTGATCAAAAGGGAGTACGTGGCGAGCAGTACTTC.

The rearrangement joins TRBV27 to TRBJ2-7; 10 nucleotides align to TRBD1. The J segment lost 4 bases and the V segment lost 6 bases, leaving 3 bases of the junction unmatched. The germline CDR1 and CDR2 sequences are MNHEY and SMNVEV (reference sequence). This CDR3 spans 13 amino acids. The CDR3 is CASRWTGGYEQYF. CDR3 in DNA: TGTGCCAGCAGGTGGACAGGGGGTTACGAGCAGTACTTC.

This chain joins TRBV5-1 and TRBJ1-4; D remains ambiguous. The CDR3 runs to 14 residues. From germline, CDR1 is SGHRS and CDR2 YFSETQ. V was shortened by 7 bases and J by 0 bases, with 10 bases between the two germline ends. This chain's CDR3 is CASGLEATNEKLFF. The CDR3 bases are TGCGCCAGCGGTTTAGAGGCAACTAATGAAAAACTGTTTTTT.

This chain uses TRBV5-1 with TRBJ2-3, with 7 bases fitting TRBD2. Germline CDR1 is SGHRS and CDR2 is YFSETQ. The CDR3 runs to 16 residues. Trimming cost V 4 bases and J 0 bases; bases outside gene matches: 8. The CDR3 DNA is TGCGCCAGCAGCATGAGGGCTAGCGGTAGCACAGATACGCAGTATTTT. Its protein product is CASSMRASGSTDTQYF.

The genes are TRBV5-1 and TRBJ2-7, with 7 bases lining up with TRBD2. The CDR3 has 15 residues. Germline values: CDR1 SGHRS, CDR2 YFSETQ. V lost 2 bases and J lost 5; bases outside the gene matches: 10. CDR3 sequence reads: CASSFIGRESHEQYF. The CDR3 nucleotides are TGCGCCAGCAGCTTCATAGGGCGGGAGTCACACGAGCAGTACTTC.

Here the CDR3 reads CASSLRQNSYNVYGYTF. The CDR3 nucleotides are TGTGCCAGCAGTTTAAGGCAGAACAGCTATAATGTCTATGGCTACACCTTC. The rearrangement uses TRBV27 and TRBJ1-2; D is undetermined. With 2 bases removed from V and 4 bases from J, the gap between germline ends came to 20 bases. Per the germline V gene, CDR1 is MNHEY and CDR2 is SMNVEV (reference sequence). The CDR3 extends over 17 amino acids.

The gene calls are TRBV6-5 and TRBJ1-6, with a weak D call TRBD1 (5 bases). CDR1 MNHEY and CDR2 SVGAGI come from the germline V gene. V was clipped by 5 bases and J by 5 bases, with 10 bases between them. This CDR3 is 14 amino acids long. In DNA, the CDR3 is TGTGCCAGCAGTCCCGACAGCGATAATTCACCCCTCCACTTT. It is translated as CASSPDSDNSPLHF.

The chain links TRBV3-1 (or the pseudogene TRBV3-2) to TRBJ2-3; unclear D gene. V shed 0 bases and J shed 2 bases, with 12 bases lying between them. The CDR3 loop spans 16 amino acids. Germline V gene sequence: CDR1 LGHDT, CDR2 YNNKEL (reference sequence). CDR3 residues: CASSQDWALHTDTQYF. The CDR3 nucleotides read TGTGCCAGCAGCCAAGATTGGGCTCTCCACACAGATACGCAGTATTTT.

The genes are TRBV25-1 and TRBJ1-1, with D possibly being TRBD1 (5 bases). With 6 bases removed from V and 0 bases from J, the gap between germline ends came to 8 bases. CDR3 length equals 13 residues. Per the germline V gene, CDR1 is MGHDK and CDR2 is SYGVNS. The CDR3 protein is CASSGHMNTEAFF. As DNA, the CDR3 is TGTGCCAGCAGCGGACATATGAACACTGAAGCTTTCTTT.

V gene TRBV18 combines with J gene TRBJ1-1; D unclear. In germline, CDR1 is KGHSH, CDR2 LQKENI. Between the trimmed V and J ends, which lost 5 bases and 3 bases, there was a span of 10 bases. This CDR3 has 13 residues. The CDR3 spells CASSTGTHTEAFF. DNA for the CDR3: TGTGCCAGCTCAACCGGTACCCACACTGAAGCTTTCTTT. The variable domain in full, completed from reference TRBV18 and TRBJ1-1, reads NAGVMQNPRHLVRRRGQEARLRCSPMKGHSHVYWYRQLPEEGLKFMVYLQKENIIDESGMPKERFSAEFPKEGPSILRIQQVVRGDSAAYFCASSTGTHTEAFFGQGTRLTVV.

The chain links TRBV25-1 to TRBJ2-1; 11 bases align to TRBD1. With V trimmed by 2 bases and J by 10 bases, 13 bases remained unmatched. The germline V gene encodes CDR1 MGHDK and CDR2 SYGVNS. This CDR3 contains 17 residues. The CDR3, as DNA: TGTGCCAGCAGTGAACTGGAGTCGGGGGGACAGGGGGTCGAGCAGTTCTTC. Its translation: CASSELESGGQGVEQFF.

The J gene is TRBJ2-1, the V gene TRBV19; tentative D call: TRBD2 (6 bases). Germline V gene sequence: CDR1 LNHDA, CDR2 SQIVND (reference sequence). V lost 3 bases, J lost 7 bases, and 13 bases lay in between. The CDR3 contains 14 residues. CDR3 DNA sequence: TGTGCCAGTAGTATTGGGCGGGGCTGGAATGAGCAGTTCTTC. Translated: CASSIGRGWNEQFF.

V and J are TRBV6-5 and TRBJ1-2; 10 bases fit TRBD1. The germline V gene encodes CDR1 MNHEY and CDR2 SVGAGI. The CDR3 covers 14 residues. With 6 bases clipped from V and 3 bases from J, the junction kept 4 bases outside the gene matches. CDR3 amino acids: CASRRTGGDYGYTF. In DNA, the CDR3 is TGTGCCAGCAGGAGGACAGGGGGAGACTATGGCTACACCTTC.

This chain joins TRBV19 and TRBJ1-3; 7 nucleotides align to TRBD1. Germline CDR1 reads LNHDA; CDR2 reads SQIVND (reference sequence). V was clipped by 6 bases and J by 0 bases; unmatched bases: 2. The CDR3 extends over 14 amino acids. CDR3 loop: CASRDRTSGNTIYF. The CDR3 region has the DNA TGTGCCAGTAGGGACAGGACCTCTGGAAACACCATATATTTT.

A single count supports this clone. The chain is built from TRBV9 and TRBJ1-4; 8 nucleotides align to TRBD1. Germline trimming cut 4 bases from V and 4 bases from J; bases unmatched to any gene: 6. Germline values: CDR1 SGDLS, CDR2 YYNGEE. This CDR3 contains 15 residues. This chain's CDR3 is CASSPTGGRNEKLFF. In nucleotides, the CDR3 is TGTGCCAGCAGCCCTACAGGGGGACGTAATGAAAAACTGTTTTTT.